This T cell receptor (beta chain) originates from a study of blood T cell repertoires in COVID-19. The wider study: T cells, B-cell-depleted T cells, or PBMCs provided the cDNA or gDNA that served as material.

Everyone who took part was roughly 18 to 100 years old, and they came from 20 to 25 US areas. Sequenced by immunoSEQ multiplex PCR; TCRdb stores in-frame clones only, minus some. The sample contains roughly 260,000 clones, over 80% of which appear only once. This CDR3 spans 15 amino acids. V was trimmed by 7 bases and J by 3 bases, leaving 15 bases between them. The receptor was isolated from a woman younger than 45 with acute COVID-19. This chain uses TRBV23-1 with TRBJ2-2; tentative D call: TRBD2 (6 bases). TRBV23-1 is an open reading frame, and its role is uncertain. The sample consisted of PBMCs or T cells enriched from blood (not recorded which). The CDR3 spells CASTPAGSDTGELFF. The CDR3, as DNA: TGCGCCAGCACCCCGGCGGGGTCGGACACCGGGGAGCTGTTTTTT.